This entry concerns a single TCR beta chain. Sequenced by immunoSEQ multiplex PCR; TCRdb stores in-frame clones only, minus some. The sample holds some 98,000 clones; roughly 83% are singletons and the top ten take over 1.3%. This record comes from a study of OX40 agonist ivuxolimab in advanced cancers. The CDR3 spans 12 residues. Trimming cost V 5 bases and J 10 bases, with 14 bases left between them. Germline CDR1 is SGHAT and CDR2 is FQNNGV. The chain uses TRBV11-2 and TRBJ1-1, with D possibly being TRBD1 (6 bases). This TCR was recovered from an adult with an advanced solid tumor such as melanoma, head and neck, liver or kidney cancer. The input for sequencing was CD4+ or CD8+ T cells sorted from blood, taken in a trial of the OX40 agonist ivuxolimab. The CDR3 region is CASSQLGTSAFF. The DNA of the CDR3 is TGTGCCAGCAGCCAACTGGGGACATCAGCTTTCTTT.